Shown below are 20 T cell receptor beta chains from a single sample sequenced in a study of T cell changes during pregnancy in multiple sclerosis. Measured with immunoSEQ multiplex PCR; TCRdb has only the in-frame clones, and not every one. The sample includes under 80,000 clones, roughly 90% of them seen just once. Sequenced material: peripheral blood, taken in the second trimester of pregnancy. The receptors here all came from a female donor with multiple sclerosis, enrolled in a pregnancy study.

The CDR3 spells CASSYSSSNQPQHF. The CDR3 DNA reads as TGTGCCAGCAGTTATTCTAGTAGCAATCAGCCCCAGCATTTT. The V gene is TRBV6-5, the J gene TRBJ1-5; D not certain. Trimming removed 3 bases from V and 0 bases from J, with 6 bases in between. The CDR3 spans 14 residues. CDR1 is MNHEY, CDR2 SVGAGI, per germline.

The chain recombines TRBV5-8 with TRBJ2-1; D remains unclear. This CDR3 is built from 11 residues. Germline CDR1 reads SGHTS; CDR2 reads YDEGEE. V lost 0 bases and J 9 bases, leaving 4 bases between the germline ends. CDR3 DNA: TGTGCCAGCAGCTTGGAGAGTGAGCAGTTCTTC. Its protein is CASSLESEQFF.

The chain employs TRBV7-2 and TRBJ1-4, with D possibly matching TRBD1 (6 bases). Germline CDR1 reads SGHTA; CDR2 reads FQGNSA. V dropped 5 bases and J dropped 8 bases, with 21 bases sitting between them. The CDR3 sequence is 16 residues long. The CDR3 DNA reads as TGTGCCAGCAGCCGAGCGACAGGCCTACTTGCAGAAAAACTGTTTTTT. Its translation is CASSRATGLLAEKLFF.

The V gene is TRBV7-2, the J gene TRBJ2-3, with 7 positions matching TRBD2. Germline V gene data show CDR1 as SGHTA and CDR2 as FQGNSA. This CDR3 has 17 amino acids. With V trimmed by 1 base and J by 0 bases, 7 bases remained unmatched. The CDR3 nucleotides are TGTGCCAGCAGCTTAGACCGGGCGGGAGATAGCACAGATACGCAGTATTTT. Protein: CASSLDRAGDSTDTQYF.

The J gene is TRBJ1-1, the V gene TRBV30; 9 bases line up with TRBD1. The germline V gene has CDR1 GTSNPN and CDR2 SVGIG (reference sequence). This CDR3 is built from 14 residues. Trimming removed 4 bases from V and 2 bases from J; junction bases left unmatched: 5. CDR3 sequence reads: CAWTKGQGNTEAFF. In DNA, the CDR3 is TGTGCCTGGACAAAGGGACAGGGAAACACTGAAGCTTTCTTT.

This chain links TRBV6-1 with TRBJ2-7; TRBD2 agrees at 11 bases. CDR3 size: 15 residues. With V trimmed by 6 bases and J by 5 bases, 9 bases remained unmatched. Looked up from germline, CDR1 is MNHNS and CDR2 is SASEGT. CDR3 residues: CASRGLLAGVDEQYF. DNA of the CDR3: TGTGCCAGCAGGGGACTACTAGCGGGAGTGGACGAGCAGTACTTC.

The chain has TRBV11-2 and TRBJ2-3; D call uncertain. V lost 5 bases and J 6 bases, leaving 15 bases between the germline ends. The CDR3 has 14 residues. From germline, CDR1 is SGHAT and CDR2 FQNNGV. The CDR3 protein is CASSPVDSLDTQYF. Here the CDR3 DNA reads TGTGCCAGCAGCCCAGTCGATTCGCTCGATACGCAGTATTTT.

The J gene is TRBJ1-1, the V gene TRBV6-5, with a tentative D call TRBD1 (5 bases). Germline CDR1 and CDR2: MNHEY and SVGAGI. V shed 5 bases and J shed 0 bases, with 13 bases lying between them. The CDR3 has 15 residues. Here the CDR3 reads CASSPGRGLNTEAFF. The CDR3 DNA is TGTGCCAGCAGTCCGGGTCGGGGGTTGAACACTGAAGCTTTCTTT.

The chain uses TRBV16 and TRBJ1-4, with 8 bases lining up with TRBD1. CDR1 is KGHSY and CDR2 is FQNENV in the germline V gene. V was pared by 2 bases and J by 3 bases, with 2 bases of the junction left unmatched. This CDR3 has 15 residues. CDR3 sequence (DNA): TGTGCCAGCAGCCAAAGGGGACAGGCTAATGAAAAACTGTTTTTT. It translates to CASSQRGQANEKLFF.

This clone was counted a single time. This chain joins TRBV11-3 and TRBJ2-2; D gene ambiguous. The germline CDR1 and CDR2 sequences are SGHNT and YENEEA. This CDR3 contains 12 residues. Trimming left V 8 bases short and J 5 bases short, with 9 bases between. The CDR3 protein is CASSTRTGELFF. The CDR3 DNA follows: TGTGCCAGCTCTACGAGGACCGGGGAGCTGTTTTTT.

The V gene is TRBV30, the J gene TRBJ1-6; D gene uncertain. CDR1 and CDR2 (germline): GTSNPN, SVGIG (reference sequence). The V gene lost 1 base and the J gene lost 14 bases, with 6 bases spanning the gap. The CDR3 has 10 residues. The CDR3 sequence: CAWSAPALHF. In DNA, the CDR3 is TGTGCCTGGAGTGCCCCAGCCCTCCACTTT.

The chain has TRBV2 and TRBJ2-4; 8 bases are shared with TRBD2. Germline CDR1 is SNHLY and CDR2 is FYNNEI. The V gene end was trimmed by 4 bases and the J gene end by 7 bases; junction bases not matched to a gene: 3. The CDR3 has 13 residues. The CDR3 loop is CASSGGGGNIQYF. The CDR3 bases are TGTGCCAGCAGTGGGGGCGGGGGGAACATTCAGTACTTC.

The rearrangement joins TRBV4-2 to TRBJ2-1; 9 nucleotides agree with TRBD2. V was pared by 1 base and J by 2 bases, with 0 bases of the junction left unmatched. The CDR3 covers 15 residues. Germline V lookup: CDR1 LGHNA, CDR2 YNFKEQ. CDR3 sequence (DNA): TGTGCCAGCAGCCAAGGACTAGCGGCCTACAATGAGCAGTTCTTC. It specifies CASSQGLAAYNEQFF.

The chain employs TRBV18 and TRBJ2-3; 7 positions agree with TRBD2. J was trimmed by 3 bases and V by 6 bases; bases with no gene match: 15. This CDR3 spans 17 amino acids. Germline values: CDR1 KGHSH, CDR2 LQKENI. CDR3 region: CASSRRGRGSETDTQYF. In DNA, the CDR3 is TGTGCCAGCTCCCGTCGGGGGAGGGGATCTGAAACAGATACGCAGTATTTT. Full variable domain (missing parts from reference TRBV18 and TRBJ2-3): NAGVMQNPRHLVRRRGQEARLRCSPMKGHSHVYWYRQLPEEGLKFMVYLQKENIIDESGMPKERFSAEFPKEGPSILRIQQVVRGDSAAYFCASSRRGRGSETDTQYFGPGTRLTVL.

This rearrangement joins TRBV27 to TRBJ2-1; D is perhaps TRBD2 (6 bases). The germline CDR1 and CDR2 sequences are MNHEY and SMNVEV (reference sequence). V was clipped by 11 bases and J by 3 bases, with 14 bases between them. The CDR3 has 13 amino acids. The CDR3 is CASTGANYNEQFF. The CDR3 DNA is TGTGCCTCCACGGGAGCGAACTACAATGAGCAGTTCTTC.

The chain is built from TRBV14 and TRBJ2-7; possible D gene TRBD1, 5 bases. Germline CDR1 reads SGHDN; CDR2 reads FVKESK. The CDR3 covers 16 residues. Trimming took 0 bases from V and 1 from J, leaving 13 bases between them. The CDR3 loop reads CASSQDSGYESYEQYF. DNA for the CDR3: TGTGCCAGCAGCCAAGATTCAGGGTATGAGTCCTACGAGCAGTACTTC. Based on the CDR3 plus reference TRBV14 and TRBJ2-7, the full variable domain is EAGVTQFPSHSVIEKGQTVTLRCDPISGHDNLYWYRRVMGKEIKFLLHFVKESKQDESGMPNNRFLAERTGGTYSTLKVQPAELEDSGVYFCASSQDSGYESYEQYFGPGTRLTVT.

The genes are TRBV9 and TRBJ1-3, with a weak D call TRBD1 (6 bases). Germline V CDR1 and CDR2: SGDLS, YYNGEE. V lost 1 base and J 1 base, leaving 15 bases between the germline ends. This CDR3 region has 17 residues. The chain's CDR3 is CASSVKPGGASGNTIYF. The CDR3 DNA follows: TGTGCCAGCAGCGTAAAGCCTGGGGGGGCATCTGGAAACACCATATATTTT.

The CDR3 reads CASSIFLGGEETQYF. The CDR3 DNA reads TGTGCCAGTAGTATTTTTTTGGGGGGGGAAGAGACCCAGTACTTC. The V and J genes are TRBV19 and TRBJ2-5, with TRBD2 matching 7 bases. The CDR3 length is 15 residues. The trim removed 3 bases at V and 3 bases at J, leaving 7 bases unmatched. Germline-derived CDR1 and CDR2 are LNHDA and SQIVND (reference sequence).

This chain connects TRBV18 to TRBJ1-4; TRBD1 matches 7 bases. CDR1 and CDR2 (germline): KGHSH, LQKENI. This CDR3 has 16 residues. V lost 2 bases, J lost 9 bases, and 12 bases stayed unmatched. In DNA form, the CDR3 reads TGTGCCAGCTCACCAATTCTAGGACAGGCCAGTCAAAAACTGTTTTTT. Translating it yields CASSPILGQASQKLFF.

This chain uses TRBV29-1 with TRBJ1-1; D is possibly TRBD1 (6 bases). The CDR3 sequence is 13 residues long. V lost 1 base to trimming and J lost 1 base, with 7 bases between them. The V gene's germline CDR1 is SQVTM and CDR2 ANQGSEA. The CDR3: CSVEGQENTEAFF. The DNA for the CDR3 is TGCAGCGTTGAAGGACAGGAGAACACTGAAGCTTTCTTT.